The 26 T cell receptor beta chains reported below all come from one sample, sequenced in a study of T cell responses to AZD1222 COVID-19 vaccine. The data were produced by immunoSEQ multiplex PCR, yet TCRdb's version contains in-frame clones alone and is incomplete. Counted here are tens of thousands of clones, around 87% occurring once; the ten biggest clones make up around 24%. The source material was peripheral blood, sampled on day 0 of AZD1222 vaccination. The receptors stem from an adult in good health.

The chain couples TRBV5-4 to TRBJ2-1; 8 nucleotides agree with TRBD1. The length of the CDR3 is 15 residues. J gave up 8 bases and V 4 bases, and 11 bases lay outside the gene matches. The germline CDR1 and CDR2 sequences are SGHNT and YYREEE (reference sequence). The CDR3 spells CASSPTGTGLHEQFF. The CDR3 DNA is TGTGCCAGCAGCCCTACCGGGACAGGCCTACATGAGCAGTTCTTC.

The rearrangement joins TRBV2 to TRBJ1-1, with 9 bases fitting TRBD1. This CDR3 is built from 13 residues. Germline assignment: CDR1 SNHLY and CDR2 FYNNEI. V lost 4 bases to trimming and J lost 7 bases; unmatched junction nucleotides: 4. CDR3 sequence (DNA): TGTGCCAGCAGTGGGGGGACAGGGTATGAAGCTTTCTTT. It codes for CASSGGTGYEAFF.

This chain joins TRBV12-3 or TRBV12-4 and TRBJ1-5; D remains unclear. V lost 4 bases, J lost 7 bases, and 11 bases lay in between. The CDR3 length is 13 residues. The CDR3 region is CASSWTGGQPQHF. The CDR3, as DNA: TGTGCCAGCAGTTGGACCGGTGGACAGCCCCAGCATTTT.

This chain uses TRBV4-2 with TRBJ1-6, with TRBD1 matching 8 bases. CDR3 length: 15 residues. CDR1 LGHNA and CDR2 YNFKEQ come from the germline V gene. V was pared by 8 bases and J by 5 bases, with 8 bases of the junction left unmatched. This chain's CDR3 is CASGAGGADNSPLHF. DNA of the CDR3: TGTGCCAGCGGTGCAGGGGGCGCAGATAATTCACCCCTCCACTTT.

The CDR3 loop is CASSVGGVQETQYF. The CDR3 nucleotides are TGTGCCAGCAGTGTGGGAGGAGTGCAAGAGACCCAGTACTTC. The rearrangement uses TRBV25-1 and TRBJ2-5; D might be TRBD2 (6 bases). CDR1 and CDR2 from the germline V gene are MGHDK and SYGVNS. This CDR3 is 14 amino acids long. V lost 4 bases and J lost 2, with 11 bases in between.

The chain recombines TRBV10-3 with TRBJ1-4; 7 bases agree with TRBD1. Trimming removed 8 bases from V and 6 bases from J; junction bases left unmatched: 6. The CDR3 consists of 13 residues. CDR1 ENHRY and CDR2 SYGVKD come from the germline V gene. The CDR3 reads CAIRTGVDEKLFF. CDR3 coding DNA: TGTGCCATCCGAACAGGGGTTGATGAAAAACTGTTTTTT.

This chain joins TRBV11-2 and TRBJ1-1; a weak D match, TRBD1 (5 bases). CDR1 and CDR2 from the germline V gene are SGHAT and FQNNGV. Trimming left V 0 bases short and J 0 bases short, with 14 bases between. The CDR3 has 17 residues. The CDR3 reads CASSLDLPGRLNTEAFF. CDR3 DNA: TGTGCCAGCAGCTTAGATCTTCCGGGACGGTTGAACACTGAAGCTTTCTTT.

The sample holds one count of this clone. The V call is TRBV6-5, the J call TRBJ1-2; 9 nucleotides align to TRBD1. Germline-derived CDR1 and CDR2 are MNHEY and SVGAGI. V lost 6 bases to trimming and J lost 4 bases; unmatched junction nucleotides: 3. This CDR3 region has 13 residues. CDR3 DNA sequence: TGTGCCAGCAGGAAGACAGGGGGCTATGGCTACACCTTC. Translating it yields CASRKTGGYGYTF.

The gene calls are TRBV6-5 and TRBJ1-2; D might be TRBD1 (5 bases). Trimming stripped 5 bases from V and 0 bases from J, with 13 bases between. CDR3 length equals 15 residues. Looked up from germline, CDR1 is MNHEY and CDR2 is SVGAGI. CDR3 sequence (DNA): TGTGCCAGCAGTACCTTACTGGGGGCTAACTATGGCTACACCTTC. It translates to CASSTLLGANYGYTF.

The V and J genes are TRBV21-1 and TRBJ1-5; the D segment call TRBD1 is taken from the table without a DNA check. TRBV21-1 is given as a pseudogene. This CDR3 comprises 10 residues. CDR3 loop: CAREDRPQHF. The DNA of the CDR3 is TGTGCCAGGGAGGACAGGCCCCAGCATTTT.

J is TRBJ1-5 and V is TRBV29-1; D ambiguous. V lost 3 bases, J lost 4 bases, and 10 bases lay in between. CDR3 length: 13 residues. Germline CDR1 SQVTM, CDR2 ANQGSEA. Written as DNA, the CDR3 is TGCAGCGTTGAGGTGGGCTTAAATCAGCCCCAGCATTTT. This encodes CSVEVGLNQPQHF.

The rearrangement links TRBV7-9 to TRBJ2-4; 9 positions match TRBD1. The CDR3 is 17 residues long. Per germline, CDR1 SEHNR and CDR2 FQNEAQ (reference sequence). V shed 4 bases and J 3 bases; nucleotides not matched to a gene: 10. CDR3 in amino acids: CASSSHTGGFNKNIQYF. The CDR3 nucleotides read TGTGCCAGCAGCTCCCACACAGGGGGCTTTAACAAAAACATTCAGTACTTC.

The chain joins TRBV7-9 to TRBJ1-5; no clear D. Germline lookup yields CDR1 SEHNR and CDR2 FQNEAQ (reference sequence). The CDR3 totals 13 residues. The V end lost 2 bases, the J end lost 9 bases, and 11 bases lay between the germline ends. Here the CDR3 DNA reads TGTGCCAGCAGCTTAACAGCCGCCGGGCCCCAGCATTTT. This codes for CASSLTAAGPQHF.

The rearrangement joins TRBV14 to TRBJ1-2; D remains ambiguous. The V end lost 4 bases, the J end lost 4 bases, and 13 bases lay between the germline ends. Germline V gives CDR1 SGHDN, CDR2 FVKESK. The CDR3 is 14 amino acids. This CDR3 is CASSPGRPPYGYTF. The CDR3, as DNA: TGTGCCAGCAGCCCAGGACGGCCCCCCTATGGCTACACCTTC.

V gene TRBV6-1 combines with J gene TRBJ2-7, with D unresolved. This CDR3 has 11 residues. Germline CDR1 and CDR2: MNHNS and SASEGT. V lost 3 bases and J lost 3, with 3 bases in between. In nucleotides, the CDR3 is TGTGCCAGCAGTGACAGCTACGAGCAGTACTTC. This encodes CASSDSYEQYF.

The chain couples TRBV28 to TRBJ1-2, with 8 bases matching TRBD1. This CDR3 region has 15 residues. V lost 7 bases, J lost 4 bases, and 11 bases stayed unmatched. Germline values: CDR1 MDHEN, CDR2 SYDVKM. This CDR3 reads CASILSGTGGYGYTF. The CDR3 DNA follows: TGTGCCAGCATCCTAAGCGGGACAGGAGGCTATGGCTACACCTTC.

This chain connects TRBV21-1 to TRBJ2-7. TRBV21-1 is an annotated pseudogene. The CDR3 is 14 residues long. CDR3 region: CASSRPGRPYEQYF. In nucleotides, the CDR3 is TGTGCCAGCAGCAGGCCGGGACGGCCCTACGAGCAGTACTTC.

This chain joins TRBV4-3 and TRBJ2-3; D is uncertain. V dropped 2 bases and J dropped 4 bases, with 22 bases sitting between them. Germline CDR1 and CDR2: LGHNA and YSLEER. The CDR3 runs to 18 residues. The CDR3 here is CASSQMLQVFDRADTQYF. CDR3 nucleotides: TGCGCCAGCAGCCAAATGCTCCAGGTTTTCGACCGAGCAGATACGCAGTATTTT.

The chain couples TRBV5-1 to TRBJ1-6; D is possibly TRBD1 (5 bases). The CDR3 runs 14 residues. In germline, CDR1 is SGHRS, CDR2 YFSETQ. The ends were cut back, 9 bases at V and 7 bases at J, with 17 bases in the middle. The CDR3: CATGTGGFNSPLHF. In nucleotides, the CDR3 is TGCGCCACAGGGACCGGGGGGTTCAATTCACCCCTCCACTTT.

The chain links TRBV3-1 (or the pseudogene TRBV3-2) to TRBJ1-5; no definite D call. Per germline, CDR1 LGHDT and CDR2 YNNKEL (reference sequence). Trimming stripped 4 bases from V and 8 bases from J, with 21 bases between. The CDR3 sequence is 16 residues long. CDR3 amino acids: CASSRTRGGVGEPQHF. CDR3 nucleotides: TGTGCCAGCAGCCGAACTAGAGGCGGGGTTGGGGAGCCCCAGCATTTT.

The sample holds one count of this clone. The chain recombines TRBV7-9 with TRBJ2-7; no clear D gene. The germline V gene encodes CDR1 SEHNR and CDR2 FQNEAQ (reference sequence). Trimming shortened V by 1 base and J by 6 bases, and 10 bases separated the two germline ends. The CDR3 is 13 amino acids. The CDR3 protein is CASSLGPTAEQYF. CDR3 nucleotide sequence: TGTGCCAGCAGCTTAGGACCTACCGCCGAGCAGTACTTC.

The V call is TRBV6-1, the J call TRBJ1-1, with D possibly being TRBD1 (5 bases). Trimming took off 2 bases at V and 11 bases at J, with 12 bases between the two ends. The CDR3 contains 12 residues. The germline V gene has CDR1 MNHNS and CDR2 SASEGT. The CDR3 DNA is TGTGCCAGCAGTGAATGGGGGTTGGGTGCTTTCTTT. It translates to CASSEWGLGAFF.

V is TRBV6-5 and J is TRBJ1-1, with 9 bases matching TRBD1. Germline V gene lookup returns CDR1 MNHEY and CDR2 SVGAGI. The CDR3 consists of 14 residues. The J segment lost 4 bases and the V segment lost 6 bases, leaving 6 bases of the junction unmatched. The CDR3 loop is CASRRTGEGTEAFF. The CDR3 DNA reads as TGTGCCAGCAGGAGGACAGGGGAGGGCACTGAAGCTTTCTTT.

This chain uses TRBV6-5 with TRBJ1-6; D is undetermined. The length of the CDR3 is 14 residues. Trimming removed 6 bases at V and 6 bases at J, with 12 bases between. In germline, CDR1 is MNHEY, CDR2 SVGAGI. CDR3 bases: TGTGCCAGCAGAAAGGGAGTGTTTAATTCACCCCTCCACTTT. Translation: CASRKGVFNSPLHF.

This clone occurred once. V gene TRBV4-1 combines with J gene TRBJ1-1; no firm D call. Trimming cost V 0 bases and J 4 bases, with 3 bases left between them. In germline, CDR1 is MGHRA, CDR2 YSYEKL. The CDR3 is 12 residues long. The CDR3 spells CASSQEATEAFF. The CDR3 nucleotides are TGCGCCAGCAGCCAAGAAGCCACTGAAGCTTTCTTT.

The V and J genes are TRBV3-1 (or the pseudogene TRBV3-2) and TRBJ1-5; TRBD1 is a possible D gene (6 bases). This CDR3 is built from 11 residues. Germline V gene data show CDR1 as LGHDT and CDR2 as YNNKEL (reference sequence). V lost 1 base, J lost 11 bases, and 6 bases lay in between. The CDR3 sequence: CASSQGTAQHF. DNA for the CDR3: TGTGCCAGCAGCCAAGGGACAGCCCAGCATTTT.